Below, 12 T cell receptor beta chains from the same sample are listed, as sequenced in a study of B cell selection in AIRE deficiency. The sorted conventional CD4 T cells were gated as CD4+CD127+. Some clones are missing from TCRdb's copy, which holds only in-frame ones; the method was immunoSEQ multiplex PCR. The sample consists of 20,000 to 25,000 clones, approximately 97% of them appearing once. Sequences were obtained from conventional CD4+ T cells sorted from PBMCs. These TCRs come from a human donor with AIRE deficiency.

The chain carries TRBV28 and TRBJ2-7; TRBD2 aligns across 7 bases. CDR3 length equals 15 residues. J lost 3 bases, V lost 5 bases, and 10 bases had no gene match. Germline CDR1 reads MDHEN; CDR2 reads SYDVKM. CDR3 residues: CASSGGGGVFYEQYF. The CDR3 DNA reads as TGTGCCAGCAGTGGTGGCGGGGGAGTGTTCTACGAGCAGTACTTC.

This chain uses TRBV18 with TRBJ1-2, with D possibly being TRBD1 (6 bases). Germline values: CDR1 KGHSH, CDR2 LQKENI. V shed 2 bases and J shed 0 bases, with 13 bases lying between them. The CDR3 is 16 amino acids. As DNA, the CDR3 is TGTGCCAGCTCACCAGTTTCCAGGGGAGCTAACTATGGCTACACCTTC. The encoded protein is CASSPVSRGANYGYTF.

This clone was recorded only once. The gene calls are TRBV7-9 and TRBJ2-1, with D unclear. The CDR3 is 14 amino acids. Trimming pared 2 bases from V and 5 bases from J, leaving 10 bases between. From germline, CDR1 is SEHNR and CDR2 FQNEAQ (reference sequence). This chain's CDR3 is CASSLRASHNEQFF. DNA for the CDR3: TGTGCCAGCAGCTTAAGAGCTAGTCACAATGAGCAGTTCTTC. Complete variable domain (other parts from reference TRBV7-9 and TRBJ2-1): DTGVSQNPRHKITKRGQNVTFRCDPISEHNRLYWYRQTLGQGPEFLTYFQNEAQLEKSRLLSDRFSAERPKGSFSTLEIQRTEQGDSAMYLCASSLRASHNEQFFGPGTRLTVL.

The rearrangement joins TRBV6-5 to TRBJ1-2; D uncertain. Looked up from germline, CDR1 is MNHEY and CDR2 is SVGAGI. The CDR3 is made up of 13 amino acids. Trimming took 0 bases from V and 6 from J, leaving 8 bases between them. CDR3 sequence reads: CASSYSGRHGYTF. DNA of the CDR3: TGTGCCAGCAGTTACTCGGGGAGGCATGGCTACACCTTC.

The chain combines TRBV19 with TRBJ2-7; D is possibly TRBD2 (5 bases). The CDR3 totals 14 residues. Germline V gives CDR1 LNHDA, CDR2 SQIVND (reference sequence). V was cut by 8 bases and J by 7 bases, with 21 bases left in between. Written as DNA, the CDR3 is TGTGCCAGTCGTCCGGGGTACTTAGCAAAAGAGCAGTACTTC. This sequence encodes CASRPGYLAKEQYF.

V gene TRBV4-3 combines with J gene TRBJ2-7; D remains unclear. Trimming pared 2 bases from V and 6 bases from J, leaving 8 bases between. The CDR3 totals 12 residues. Germline V gene lookup returns CDR1 LGHNA and CDR2 YSLEER. CDR3 nucleotide sequence: TGCGCCAGCAGCCAACGATATGGCGAGCAGTACTTC. As protein: CASSQRYGEQYF.

This rearrangement joins TRBV2 to TRBJ2-5; perhaps TRBD2 as D (6 bases). The CDR3 extends over 13 amino acids. The V end was cut by 8 bases, the J end by 2 bases, with 12 bases between. The germline gives CDR1 SNHLY, CDR2 FYNNEI. CDR3 nucleotide sequence: TGTGCCAGCTCGTTCAGCGGGCAAGAGACCCAGTACTTC. Amino acid sequence: CASSFSGQETQYF.

The J gene is TRBJ1-6, the V gene TRBV6-6, with TRBD1 matching 10 bases. The CDR3 is 14 amino acids. The J segment lost 8 bases and the V segment lost 6 bases, leaving 4 bases of the junction unmatched. The germline V gene encodes CDR1 MNHNY and CDR2 SVGAGI (reference sequence). Here the CDR3 DNA reads TGTGCCAGCAGCCGGGACAGGGGCGATTCACCCCTCCACTTT. This translates into CASSRDRGDSPLHF.

This chain uses TRBV4-3 with TRBJ2-1; TRBD2 agrees at 8 bases. The CDR3 runs 17 residues. CDR1 and CDR2 (germline): LGHNA, YSLEER. The V and J ends lost 0 bases and 9 bases, in that order; junction bases with no gene match: 13. The DNA for the CDR3 is TGCGCCAGCAGCCAAGATTCCGGGAGGGCCCCGCTCGGTGAGCAGTTCTTC. Translation: CASSQDSGRAPLGEQFF.

In its sample, this clone was seen once. The chain combines TRBV6-1 with TRBJ2-7; D call uncertain. There are 11 residues in the CDR3. Germline assignment: CDR1 MNHNS and CDR2 SASEGT. The V end was cut by 3 bases, the J end by 3 bases, with 3 bases between. The CDR3 reads CASSDFYEQYF. In nucleotides, the CDR3 is TGTGCCAGCAGTGATTTCTACGAGCAGTACTTC.

This chain uses TRBV5-4 with TRBJ1-3; no reliable D call. This CDR3 spans 13 amino acids. Trimming shortened V by 4 bases and J by 3 bases, and 8 bases separated the two germline ends. From germline, CDR1 is SGHNT and CDR2 YYREEE (reference sequence). This CDR3 is CASSATLGNTIYF. The CDR3 bases are TGTGCCAGCAGCGCCACACTTGGAAACACCATATATTTT.

V and J are TRBV6-5 and TRBJ2-7; perhaps TRBD2 as D (6 bases). V was clipped by 6 bases and J by 0 bases, with 12 bases between them. Germline-derived CDR1 and CDR2 are MNHEY and SVGAGI. This CDR3 spans 14 amino acids. This CDR3 is CASSDGGSSYEQYF. In DNA form, the CDR3 reads TGTGCCAGCAGCGACGGGGGTAGCTCCTACGAGCAGTACTTC.